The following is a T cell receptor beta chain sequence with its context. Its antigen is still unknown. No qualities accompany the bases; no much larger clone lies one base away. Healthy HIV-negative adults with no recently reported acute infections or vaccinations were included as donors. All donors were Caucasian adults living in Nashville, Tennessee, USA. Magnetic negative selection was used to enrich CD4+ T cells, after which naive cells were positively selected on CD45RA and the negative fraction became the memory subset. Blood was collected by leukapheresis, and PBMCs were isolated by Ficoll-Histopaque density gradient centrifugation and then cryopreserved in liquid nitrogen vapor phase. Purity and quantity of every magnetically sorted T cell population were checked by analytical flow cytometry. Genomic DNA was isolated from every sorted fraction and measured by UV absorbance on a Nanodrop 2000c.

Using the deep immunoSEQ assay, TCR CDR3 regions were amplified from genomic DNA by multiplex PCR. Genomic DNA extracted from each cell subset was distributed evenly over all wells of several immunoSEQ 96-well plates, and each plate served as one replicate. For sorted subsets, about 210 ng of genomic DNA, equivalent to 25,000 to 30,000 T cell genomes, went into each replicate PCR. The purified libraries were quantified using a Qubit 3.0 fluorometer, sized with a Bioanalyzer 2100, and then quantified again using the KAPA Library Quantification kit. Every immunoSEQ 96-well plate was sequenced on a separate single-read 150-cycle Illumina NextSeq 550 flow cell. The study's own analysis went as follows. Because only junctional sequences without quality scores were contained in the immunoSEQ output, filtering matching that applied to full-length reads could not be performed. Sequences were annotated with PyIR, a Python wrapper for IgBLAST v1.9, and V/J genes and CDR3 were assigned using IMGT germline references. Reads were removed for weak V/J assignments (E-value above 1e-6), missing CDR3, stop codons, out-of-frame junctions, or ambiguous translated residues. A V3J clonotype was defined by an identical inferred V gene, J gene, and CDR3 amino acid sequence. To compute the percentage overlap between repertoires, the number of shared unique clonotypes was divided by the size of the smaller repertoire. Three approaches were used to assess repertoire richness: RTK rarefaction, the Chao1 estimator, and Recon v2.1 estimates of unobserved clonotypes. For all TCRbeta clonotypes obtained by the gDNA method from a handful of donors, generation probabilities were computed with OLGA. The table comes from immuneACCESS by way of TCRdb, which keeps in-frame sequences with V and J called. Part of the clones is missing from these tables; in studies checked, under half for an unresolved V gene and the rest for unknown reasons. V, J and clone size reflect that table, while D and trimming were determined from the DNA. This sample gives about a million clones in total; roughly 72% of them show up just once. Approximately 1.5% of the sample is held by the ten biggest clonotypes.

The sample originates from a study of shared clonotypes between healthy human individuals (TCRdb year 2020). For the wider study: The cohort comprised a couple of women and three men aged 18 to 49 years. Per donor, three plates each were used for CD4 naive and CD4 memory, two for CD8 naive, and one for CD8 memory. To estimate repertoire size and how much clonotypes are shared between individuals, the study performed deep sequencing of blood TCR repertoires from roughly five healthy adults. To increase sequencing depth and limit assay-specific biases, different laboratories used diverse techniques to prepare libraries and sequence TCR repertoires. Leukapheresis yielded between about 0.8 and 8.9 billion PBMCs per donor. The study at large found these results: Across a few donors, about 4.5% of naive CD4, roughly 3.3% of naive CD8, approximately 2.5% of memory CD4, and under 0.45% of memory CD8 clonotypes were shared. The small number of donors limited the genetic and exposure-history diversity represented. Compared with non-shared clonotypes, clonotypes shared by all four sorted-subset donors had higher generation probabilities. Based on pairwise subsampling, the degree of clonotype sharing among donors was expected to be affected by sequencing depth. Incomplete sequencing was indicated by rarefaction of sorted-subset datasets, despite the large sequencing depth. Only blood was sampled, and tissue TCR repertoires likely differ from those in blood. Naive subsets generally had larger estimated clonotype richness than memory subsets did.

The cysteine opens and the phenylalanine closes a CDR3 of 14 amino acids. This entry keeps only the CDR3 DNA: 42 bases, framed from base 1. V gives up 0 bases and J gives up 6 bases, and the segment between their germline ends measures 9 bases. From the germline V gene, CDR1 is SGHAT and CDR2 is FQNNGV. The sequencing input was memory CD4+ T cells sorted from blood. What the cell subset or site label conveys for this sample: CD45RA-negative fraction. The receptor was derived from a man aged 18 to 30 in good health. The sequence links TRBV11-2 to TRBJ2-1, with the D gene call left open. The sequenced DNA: TGTGCCAGCAGCTTAGATTGGGCTCTCAATGAGCAGTTCTTC. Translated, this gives CASSLDWALNEQFF.